The rows below give T cell receptor beta chains drawn from one sample of a study of blood T cells in healthy people across ages. TCRdb independently ran MiXCR on the 5' RACE reads; one entry per CDR3 protein. The sample lists 600,000 to 650,000 distinct CDR3 sequences; roughly three fifths were seen once. The specimen was blood. The receptors were sampled from a man between 60 and 70 years old in good health. Each CDR3 is given with its conserved first and last residue. The D gene is left open where the match is weak. Some rows mark clone size as missing; the rest say once, few, many or name a class of expanded clone.

V	size	D	J	CDR3	DNA
TRBV6-6	few	-	TRBJ2-4	CASSYYGTREQYF	TGTGCCAGCAGTTACTATGGGACGCGTGAGCAGTACTTC
TRBV4-1	-	-	TRBJ2-5	CASSSFGVWETQYF	TGCGCCAGTAGCTCGTTTGGTGTGTGGGAGACCCAGTACTTC
TRBV12-3/TRBV12-4	many	-	TRBJ1-1	CASIQLQGNTEAFF	TGTGCCAGCATCCAGTTACAGGGAAACACTGAAGCTTTCTTT
TRBV20-1	-	TRBD2	TRBJ2-1	CSAGDGRVYNEQFF	TGCAGTGCTGGAGATGGGAGGGTTTACAATGAGCAGTTCTTC
TRBV12-3/TRBV12-4	few	-	TRBJ2-5	CASSLGPSREQYF	TGTGCCAGCAGTTTGGGGCCCTCTCGGGAGCAGTACTTC
TRBV12-3/TRBV12-4	few	-	TRBJ2-7	CASSGAGRDYEQYF	TGTGCCAGCAGTGGGGCGGGACGGGACTACGAGCAGTACTTC
TRBV5-1	-	TRBD1	TRBJ1-1	CASSLAFDRAHRGAEAFF	TGCGCCAGCAGCTTGGCTTTCGACAGGGCCCATCGGGGCGCTGAAGCTTTCTTT
TRBV7-9	-	TRBD2	TRBJ2-4	CASSRGLAENIQYF	TGTGCCAGCAGCCGGGGACTAGCGGAAAACATTCAGTACTTC
TRBV5-1	many	TRBD1	TRBJ1-5	CASSPGTGNQPQHF	TGTGCCAGCAGTCCTGGGACAGGGAATCAGCCCCAGCATTTT
TRBV5-1	-	TRBD1	TRBJ1-5	CASSPGTGWDQPQHF	TGCGCCAGCAGCCCAGGGACAGGGTGGGATCAGCCCCAGCATTTT
TRBV7-8	-	-	TRBJ2-3	CASSSWASTDTQYF	TGTGCCAGCAGCTCGTGGGCTAGCACAGATACGCAGTATTTT
TRBV20-1	once	-	TRBJ1-1	CSARDQEAFF	TGCAGTGCTAGAGACCAGGAAGCTTTCTTT
TRBV6-1	-	-	TRBJ1-1	CASSAETGSTEAFF	TGTGCCAGCAGTGCAGAGACAGGTAGCACTGAAGCTTTCTTT
TRBV9	-	-	TRBJ2-2	CASSVGRSGELFF	TGTGCCAGCAGCGTAGGTCGGAGCGGGGAGCTGTTTTTT
TRBV9	-	TRBD2	TRBJ2-1	CASSPRSGGVYNEQFF	TGTGCCAGCAGCCCTCGTAGCGGGGGGGTCTACAATGAGCAGTTCTTC
TRBV4-1	once	TRBD2	TRBJ2-1	CASSGLAGEGEQFF	TGCGCCAGCAGCGGACTAGCGGGGGAGGGAGAGCAGTTCTTC
TRBV20-1	-	-	TRBJ2-3	CSARDPTTDTQYF	TGCAGTGCTAGAGACCCCACGACAGATACGCAGTATTTT
TRBV6-6	once	TRBD1	TRBJ2-3	CASSHRGYSSTDTQYF	TGTGCCAGCAGTCACAGGGGCTACTCAAGCACAGATACGCAGTATTTT
TRBV24-1	-	-	TRBJ2-7	CATSDRTTSSYNEQYF	TGTGCCACCAGTGACCGGACAACGAGCTCCTACAATGAGCAGTACTTC
TRBV6-2/TRBV6-3	-	TRBD1	TRBJ2-7	CASSYGGTGDYEQYF	TGTGCCAGCAGTTACGGGGGGACAGGGGATTACGAGCAGTACTTC
TRBV2	-	-	TRBJ2-7	CASSGITTTYEQYF	TGTGCCAGCAGTGGGATCACAACTACCTACGAGCAGTACTTC
TRBV2	few	TRBD2	TRBJ2-7	CASSEFGGYVYEQYF	TGTGCCAGCAGTGAGTTCGGGGGGTACGTTTACGAGCAGTACTTC
TRBV10-2	-	TRBD2	TRBJ2-3	CASSDTGGAGTDTQYF	TGCGCCAGCAGTGACACCGGGGGGGCGGGCACAGATACGCAGTATTTT
TRBV10-3	-	-	TRBJ2-5	CAISSGADNGETQYF	TGTGCCATCAGTTCAGGGGCGGACAACGGAGAGACCCAGTACTTC
TRBV7-9	-	TRBD1	TRBJ2-7	CASSRGGTGKDGEQYF	TGTGCCAGCAGTCGGGGTGGGACAGGGAAGGACGGCGAGCAGTACTTC
TRBV4-2	-	TRBD1	TRBJ1-2	CASSQGLGQGGYGYTF	TGTGCCAGCAGCCAAGGACTTGGACAGGGAGGCTATGGCTACACCTTC
TRBV29-1	few	-	TRBJ2-7	CSVEDLWGGLQYF	TGCAGCGTTGAAGATCTTTGGGGAGGTCTTCAGTACTTC
TRBV28	few	TRBD2	TRBJ2-3	CASRPGLATDTQYF	TGTGCCAGCAGGCCGGGACTAGCCACAGATACGCAGTATTTT
TRBV28	-	-	TRBJ1-4	CASRTGLRNEKLFF	TGTGCCAGCAGAACGGGACTGAGGAATGAAAAACTGTTTTTT
TRBV11-2	-	TRBD2	TRBJ2-7	CASSLVASGSSYNEQYF	TGTGCCAGCAGCTTAGTGGCTAGCGGGAGCTCCTACAATGAGCAGTACTTC
TRBV20-1	few	TRBD2	TRBJ2-7	CSARTNGLAGRDEQYF	TGCAGTGCTAGAACCAACGGACTAGCGGGGCGCGACGAGCAGTACTTC
TRBV12-3/TRBV12-4	few	-	TRBJ2-1	CASSPLAFSYNEQFF	TGTGCCAGCAGCCCTCTAGCGTTCTCCTACAATGAGCAGTTCTTC
TRBV7-9	-	-	TRBJ2-1	CASSWASSYNEQFF	TGTGCCAGCAGCTGGGCTAGCTCCTACAATGAGCAGTTCTTC
TRBV12-3/TRBV12-4	-	TRBD2	TRBJ2-3	CASSLVGNSGVSTDTQYF	TGTGCCAGCAGTTTAGTAGGGAATAGCGGGGTTAGCACAGATACGCAGTATTTT
TRBV11-2	-	-	TRBJ1-1	CASSQQLNTEAFF	TGTGCCAGCAGCCAACAGCTGAACACTGAAGCTTTCTTT
TRBV3-1	-	-	TRBJ2-7	CASSPDRGSEQYF	TGTGCCAGCAGCCCAGACCGAGGTTCCGAGCAGTACTTC
TRBV10-3	-	TRBD1	TRBJ1-2	CAISESLGGAYGYTF	TGTGCCATCAGTGAGTCGTTAGGGGGCGCGTATGGCTACACCTTC
TRBV20-1	once	-	TRBJ2-2	CSARRPQQGNTGELFF	TGCAGTGCTAGGCGCCCCCAGCAAGGAAACACCGGGGAGCTGTTTTTT
TRBV3-1	-	-	TRBJ2-5	CASSQARRETQYF	TGTGCCAGCAGCCAAGCGAGGCGAGAGACCCAGTACTTC
TRBV18	-	-	TRBJ1-5	CASSRDGDNLDNQPQHF	TGTGCCAGCTCACGGGATGGGGACAACCTAGACAATCAGCCCCAGCATTTT
TRBV5-1	-	TRBD2	TRBJ2-5	CASSWTSTVGTQYF	TGCGCCAGCAGCTGGACTAGTACAGTCGGGACCCAGTACTTC
TRBV5-6	-	-	TRBJ1-4	CASSLSGWGRSNEKLFF	TGTGCCAGCAGCTTATCAGGCTGGGGCAGGAGTAATGAAAAACTGTTTTTT
TRBV5-6	-	-	TRBJ1-1	CASSSTGRDTEAFF	TGTGCCAGCAGCTCTACAGGGCGGGACACTGAAGCTTTCTTT
TRBV6-2/TRBV6-3	-	-	TRBJ2-1	CASSYSRRGGDNEQFF	TGTGCCAGCAGTTACTCGCGGAGGGGGGGCGATAATGAGCAGTTCTTC
TRBV20-1	once	-	TRBJ2-3	CSARDVTTDTQYF	TGCAGTGCACGGGACGTAACGACGGATACGCAGTATTTT
TRBV15	few	TRBD1	TRBJ2-5	CATSTGGGLETQYF	TGTGCCACCAGCACAGGGGGCGGTTTAGAGACCCAGTACTTC
TRBV7-2	-	TRBD1	TRBJ2-7	CASSSGQGTEQYF	TGTGCCAGCAGCTCGGGACAGGGGACCGAGCAGTACTTC
TRBV4-1	few	-	TRBJ1-5	CASSQRTDPSNQPQHF	TGCGCCAGCAGCCAACGGACAGACCCGAGCAATCAGCCCCAGCATTTT
TRBV28	-	TRBD1	TRBJ2-6	CASGTGDFSGANVLTF	TGTGCCAGTGGGACAGGAGATTTCTCTGGGGCCAACGTCCTGACTTTC
TRBV7-2	-	-	TRBJ1-2	CASSPPYSPIYGYTF	TGTGCCAGCAGCCCACCGTACAGTCCTATCTATGGCTACACCTTC
TRBV4-1	few	-	TRBJ1-6	CASSQGQDGSPLHF	TGCGCCAGCAGCCAGGGGCAGGATGGTTCACCCCTCCACTTT
TRBV6-2/TRBV6-3	-	-	TRBJ2-3	CASTTPRDTQYF	TGTGCCAGCACGACTCCACGGGATACGCAGTATTTT